Detailed here is one T cell receptor (beta chain). This clone occurred a few times. What this receptor recognizes is not known. No base quality values were provided; no much bigger clone lies one nucleotide off. According to the germline V gene, CDR1 reads SGHDT and CDR2 reads YYEEEE. Trimmed from V: 4 bases; trimmed from J: 2 bases; junction bases lacking a gene match: 10. The CDR3 holds 16 amino acids from the cysteine to the phenylalanine. Kept here is only the CDR3 DNA, which spans 48 bases and is read in frame from base 1. The data stem from a study of shared clonotypes between healthy human individuals (dated by TCRdb to between 2020 and 2021). Some background on the complete study: The cohort included a few men and two women between 18 and 49 years of age. Each donor's leukapheresis produced roughly between roughly 0.94 and 9.5 billion PBMCs. Per donor, three plates each were used for CD4 naive and CD4 memory, two for CD8 naive, and one for CD8 memory. To estimate repertoire size and how much clonotypes are shared between individuals, the study performed deep sequencing of blood TCR repertoires from a few healthy adults. Libraries were prepared and TCR repertoires were sequenced by different laboratories using diverse techniques, in order to increase sequencing depth and limit assay-specific biases. Findings and caveats that apply to the study as a whole: The small number of donors limited the genetic and exposure-history diversity represented. Sampling was limited to blood, and TCR repertoires in tissue likely differ from TCR repertoires in blood. When four donors were compared, the shared fraction of clonotypes was roughly 4.8% for naive CD4, 3% to 4% for naive CD8, roughly 2.5% for memory CD4, and around 0.37% for memory CD8. Higher generation probabilities were observed for clonotypes shared by all four sorted-subset donors than for non-shared clonotypes. Pairwise subsampling led to the expectation that sequencing depth would affect the degree of clonotype sharing among donors. Naive subsets generally had larger estimated clonotype richness than memory subsets. Even with the large sequencing depth, rarefaction of the sorted-subset datasets indicated that sequencing was incomplete.

The donors were healthy, HIV-negative adults who had no recently reported acute infections or vaccinations. All donors were Caucasian adults living in Nashville, Tennessee, USA. Magnetic negative selection was used to enrich CD4+ T cells, after which naive cells were positively selected on CD45RA and the negative fraction became the memory subset. After blood collection by leukapheresis, PBMCs were isolated using Ficoll-Histopaque density gradient centrifugation and then cryopreserved in the vapor phase of liquid nitrogen. Analytical flow cytometry was used to check the purity and quantity of every magnetically sorted T cell population. Genomic DNA was isolated from each sorted fraction and quantified by UV absorbance on a Nanodrop 2000c. TCR CDR3 regions were amplified from genomic DNA by multiplex PCR using the deep immunoSEQ assay. Extracted genomic DNA from each cell subset was spread evenly across all wells of several immunoSEQ 96-well plates, with each plate serving as a replicate. For sorted subsets, about 200 ng genomic DNA, equal to 30,000 or so T cell genomes, was loaded into each replicate PCR. Purified libraries were quantified with a Qubit 3.0 fluorometer, sized on a Bioanalyzer 2100, and re-quantified with the KAPA Library Quantification kit. Every immunoSEQ 96-well plate was sequenced on a dedicated single-read 150-cycle Illumina NextSeq 550 flow cell. Regarding the original processing steps: The immunoSEQ output contained only junctional sequences without quality scores, so filtering could not match that applied to full-length reads. To assign V/J genes and CDR3, sequences were annotated against IMGT germline references using PyIR, a Python wrapper for IgBLAST v1.9. Reads were filtered out if the reads had weak V/J assignments (E-value above 1e-6), no CDR3, stop codons, out-of-frame junctions, or ambiguous translated residues. A V3J clonotype was defined by an identical inferred V gene, J gene, and CDR3 amino acid sequence. To compute the percentage overlap between repertoires, the number of shared unique clonotypes was divided by the size of the smaller repertoire. Richness of each repertoire was evaluated using RTK rarefaction, the Chao1 estimator, and Recon v2.1 estimates of unobserved clonotypes. For all TCRbeta clonotypes obtained by the gDNA method from a handful of donors, generation probabilities were computed with OLGA. The immuneACCESS repertoire file appears here via TCRdb, limited to in-frame rearrangements. These files lack a portion of the clones; in checked studies, under half of the deficit traces to unresolved V genes, and the cause of the others is not known. Clonal size and the V and J genes are those of that table, whereas D and trimming came from the DNA. This sample lists about 960,000 clones; around three quarters were detected once. Of the sample, around 1.4% is held by the ten largest clones.

The receptor comes from a young man in good health. Rearrangement joined TRBV5-6 to TRBJ2-5, with 8 middle bases fitting TRBD2. The sample taken for sequencing was memory CD4+ T cells sorted from blood. Per the publication, the cell subset or site label means: CD45RA-negative fraction. The bases read TGTGCCAGCAGCGCCCTAAAACTAGCGGAACAAGAGACCCAGTACTTC. Protein translation: CASSALKLAEQETQYF.